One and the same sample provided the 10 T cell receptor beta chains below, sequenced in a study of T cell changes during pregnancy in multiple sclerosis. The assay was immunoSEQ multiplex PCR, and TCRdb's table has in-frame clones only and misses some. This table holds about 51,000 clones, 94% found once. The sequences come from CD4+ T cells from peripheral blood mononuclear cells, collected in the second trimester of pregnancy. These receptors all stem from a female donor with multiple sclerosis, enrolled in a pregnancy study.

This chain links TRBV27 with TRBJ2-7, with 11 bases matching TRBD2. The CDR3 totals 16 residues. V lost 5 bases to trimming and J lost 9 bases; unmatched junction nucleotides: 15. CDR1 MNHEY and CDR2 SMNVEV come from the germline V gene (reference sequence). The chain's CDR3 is CASSRLAGFDNIGQYF. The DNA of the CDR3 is TGTGCCAGCAGTCGACTAGCGGGGTTTGATAATATTGGGCAGTACTTC.

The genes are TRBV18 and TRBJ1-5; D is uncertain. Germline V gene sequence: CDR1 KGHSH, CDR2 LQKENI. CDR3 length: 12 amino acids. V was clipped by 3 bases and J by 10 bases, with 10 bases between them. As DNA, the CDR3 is TGTGCCAGCTCACCTGTCGGTCCTCCCCAGCATTTT. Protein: CASSPVGPPQHF.

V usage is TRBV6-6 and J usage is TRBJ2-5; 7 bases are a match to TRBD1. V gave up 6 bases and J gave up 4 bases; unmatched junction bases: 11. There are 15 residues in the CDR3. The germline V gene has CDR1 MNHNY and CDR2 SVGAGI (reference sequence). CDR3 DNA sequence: TGTGCCAGCAGCCCCACCGAGACAGGGCCAGAGACCCAGTACTTC. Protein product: CASSPTETGPETQYF.

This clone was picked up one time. CDR3 sequence reads: CASSPGLGLGIGTQYF. CDR3 nucleotides: TGTGCCAGCTCCCCGGGACTAGGATTGGGGATAGGTACGCAGTATTTT. The chain links TRBV7-2 to TRBJ2-3; 8 bases agree with TRBD2. Germline values: CDR1 SGHTA, CDR2 FQGNSA. V trimming: 8 bases; J trimming: 8 bases; junction bases outside the gene matches: 18. The CDR3 sequence is 16 residues long.

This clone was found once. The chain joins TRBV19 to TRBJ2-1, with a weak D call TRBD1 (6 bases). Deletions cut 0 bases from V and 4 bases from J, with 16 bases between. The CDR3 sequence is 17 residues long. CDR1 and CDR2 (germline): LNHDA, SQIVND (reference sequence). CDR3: CASSIEATGVGYNEQFF. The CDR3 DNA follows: TGTGCCAGTAGTATAGAGGCGACAGGTGTTGGGTACAATGAGCAGTTCTTC.

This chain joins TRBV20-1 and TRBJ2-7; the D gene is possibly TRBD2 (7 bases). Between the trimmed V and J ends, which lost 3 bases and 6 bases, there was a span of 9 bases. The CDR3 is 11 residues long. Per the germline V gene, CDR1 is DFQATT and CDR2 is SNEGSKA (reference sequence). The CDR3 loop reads CSASGGREQYF. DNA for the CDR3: TGCAGTGCTAGCGGGGGGCGCGAGCAGTACTTC.

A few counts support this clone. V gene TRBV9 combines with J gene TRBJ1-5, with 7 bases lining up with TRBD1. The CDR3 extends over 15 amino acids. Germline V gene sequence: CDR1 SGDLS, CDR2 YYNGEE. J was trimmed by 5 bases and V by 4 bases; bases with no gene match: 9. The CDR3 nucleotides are TGTGCCAGCAGCTTGGAGGGGGCAAGGGATCAGCCCCAGCATTTT. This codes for CASSLEGARDQPQHF.

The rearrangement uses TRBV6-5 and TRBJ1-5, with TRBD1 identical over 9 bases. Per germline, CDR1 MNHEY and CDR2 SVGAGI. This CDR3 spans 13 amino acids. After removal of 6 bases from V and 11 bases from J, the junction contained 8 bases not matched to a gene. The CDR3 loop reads CASRAGQGMTQHF. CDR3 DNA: TGTGCCAGCAGGGCCGGACAGGGGATGACCCAGCATTTT.

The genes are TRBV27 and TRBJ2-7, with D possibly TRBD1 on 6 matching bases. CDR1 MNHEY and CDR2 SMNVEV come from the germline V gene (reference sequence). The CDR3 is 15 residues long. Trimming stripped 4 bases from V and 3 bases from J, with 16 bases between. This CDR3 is CASSSTFRGHYEQYF. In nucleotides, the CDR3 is TGTGCCAGCAGTTCGACCTTCAGGGGCCACTACGAGCAGTACTTC.

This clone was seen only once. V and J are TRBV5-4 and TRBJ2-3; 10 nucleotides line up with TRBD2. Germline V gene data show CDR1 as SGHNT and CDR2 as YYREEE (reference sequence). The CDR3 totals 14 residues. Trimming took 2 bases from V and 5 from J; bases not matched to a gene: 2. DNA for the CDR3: TGTGCCAGCAGCTTAGCGGGGGGGGGAGATACGCAGTATTTT. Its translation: CASSLAGGGDTQYF.